One T cell receptor (beta chain) is described in this entry. Its antigen is not identified. In each case, RNA was isolated and then reverse transcribed into cDNA as the sequencing template. TCRdb's copy holds only in-frame clones and misses some; the assay was immunoSEQ multiplex PCR. The repertoire holds about 190,000 clones, with 55% to 70% as singletons. This sample stems from a study of CD8+ T cells in alopecia areata. Study as a whole: For the treated group, dosing was oral tofacitinib at 5 to 10 mg twice daily. Scoring of severity for treated patients was based on percentage of affected scalp area. Regarding the study as a whole: It was observed that many expanded lesional clones persisted in scalp and blood during tofacitinib. Among the 100 top clones, expanded CD8+ clones, like scalp clonality, were significantly decreased by tofacitinib.

Trimming removed 2 bases from V and 1 base from J; junction bases left unmatched: 5. This CDR3 spans 16 amino acids. The germline gives CDR1 SGHRS, CDR2 YFSETQ. Stated treatment: oral pan-JAK inhibitor, 5-10 mg twice daily. The rearrangement joins TRBV5-1 to TRBJ1-1; 10 bases are shared with TRBD1. The source of this sequence is a human donor with alopecia areata. This material consisted of CD4+ T cells sorted from blood, taken at week 4, from a patient treated with tofacitinib. The DNA for the CDR3 is TGCGCCAGCAGCTTCCCGGGGACAGGGGCGAACACTGAAGCTTTCTTT. Translating it yields CASSFPGTGANTEAFF.